This TCR beta chain was recovered during a study of blood T cell repertoires in COVID-19. Turning to the study itself: Researchers got acute and convalescent COVID-19 samples from the United States, Italy and Spain. The cDNA or gDNA used as material had been derived from T cells, B-cell-depleted T cells, or PBMCs.

Authors' analysis steps: Counts of nucleated cells, estimated from reference gene primer amplification, were obtained. Repertoires were generated with immunoSEQ multiplex PCR, while TCRdb's copy carries only in-frame clones and drops some. That table gives V, J and clone size, and the DNA gave D and trimming. The sample gives a few hundred thousand clones, nearly 90% of which show up once; around 0.98% is in the top ten. From germline, CDR1 is MDHEN and CDR2 SYDVKM. This CDR3 spans 15 amino acids. The J segment lost 8 bases and the V segment lost 5 bases, leaving 8 bases of the junction unmatched. Those enrolled in Seattle joined during active infection and were followed longitudinally afterward.

The sequence was obtained from a woman in her thirties or forties with COVID-19, enrolled during active disease. The sequenced sample was peripheral blood. The chain has TRBV28 and TRBJ1-6, with TRBD1 matching over 8 bases. The chain's CDR3 is CASSRRTGLDSPLHF. The CDR3 nucleotides are TGTGCCAGCAGTCGCCGGACAGGGTTAGATTCACCCCTCCACTTT.